This T cell receptor (beta chain) is drawn from a study of blood T cell repertoires in COVID-19. Data came from immunoSEQ multiplex PCR; TCRdb stores just in-frame clones and leaves some out. The table lists about 150,000 clones, 75% to 90% of them singletons. V lost 1 base and J lost 7, with 10 bases in between. The CDR3 spans 13 residues. Germline CDR1 reads SGHTA; CDR2 reads FQGNSA. This clonotype originated in a woman in her forties with acute or convalescent COVID-19. The sample comprised peripheral blood. The V gene is TRBV7-2, the J gene TRBJ1-2; tentative D call: TRBD1 (5 bases). The CDR3 nucleotides are TGTGCCAGCAGCTTAGTGGGGGGTCCTGGCTACACCTTC. This gives the protein CASSLVGGPGYTF.